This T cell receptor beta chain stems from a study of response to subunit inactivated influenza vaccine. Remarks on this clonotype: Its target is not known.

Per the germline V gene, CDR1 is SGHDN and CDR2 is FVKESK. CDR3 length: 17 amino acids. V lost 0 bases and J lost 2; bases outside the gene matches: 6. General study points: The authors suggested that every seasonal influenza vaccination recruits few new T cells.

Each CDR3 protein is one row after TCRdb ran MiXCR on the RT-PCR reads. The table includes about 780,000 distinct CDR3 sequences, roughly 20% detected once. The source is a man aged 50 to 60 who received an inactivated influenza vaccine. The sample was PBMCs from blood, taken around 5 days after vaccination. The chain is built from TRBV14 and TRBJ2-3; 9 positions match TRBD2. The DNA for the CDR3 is TGTGCCAGCAGCCAAGAAAGGCTAGCGGGAATCACAGATACGCAGTATTTT. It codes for CASSQERLAGITDTQYF.